This T cell receptor (beta chain) appears in the sequencing data of a study of shared T cell receptors in the human thymus. The assay was immunoSEQ multiplex PCR, and TCRdb's table has in-frame clones only and misses some. The repertoire holds hundreds of thousands of clones, with 70% to 90% as singletons. Trimming shortened V by 7 bases and J by 4 bases, and 16 bases separated the two germline ends. The CDR3 has 14 amino acids. The germline V gene has CDR1 MNHNS and CDR2 SASEGT. The sample was also reused in another study, on human thymus T cells.

The chain recombines TRBV6-1 with TRBJ1-1; D unresolved. The sequence derives from a boy under two years old with a congenital heart defect. The specimen sequenced was thymocytes. The CDR3 coding sequence is TGTGCCAGCAAGTACGAGGGATCCCGCACTGAAGCTTTCTTT. This gives the protein CASKYEGSRTEAFF.